This TCR beta chain was retrieved from a study of control samples from healthy donors and cancer patients. J was trimmed by 15 bases and V by 0 bases; bases with no gene match: 9. There are 15 residues in the CDR3. The germline V gene encodes CDR1 MGHRA and CDR2 YSYEKL. The assay was immunoSEQ multiplex PCR, and TCRdb's table has in-frame clones only and misses some. The data contain 150,000 to 200,000 clones, roughly 89% of them singletons. This TCR came from a woman aged 30 to 39 in good health. The sample comprised blood. V usage is TRBV4-1 and J usage is TRBJ2-1, with TRBD2 matching over 12 bases. For the CDR3, the DNA is TGCGCCAGCAGCCAAGATCAGTCTAGCGGGGGGGCGCGGTTCTTC. It encodes CASSQDQSSGGARFF.